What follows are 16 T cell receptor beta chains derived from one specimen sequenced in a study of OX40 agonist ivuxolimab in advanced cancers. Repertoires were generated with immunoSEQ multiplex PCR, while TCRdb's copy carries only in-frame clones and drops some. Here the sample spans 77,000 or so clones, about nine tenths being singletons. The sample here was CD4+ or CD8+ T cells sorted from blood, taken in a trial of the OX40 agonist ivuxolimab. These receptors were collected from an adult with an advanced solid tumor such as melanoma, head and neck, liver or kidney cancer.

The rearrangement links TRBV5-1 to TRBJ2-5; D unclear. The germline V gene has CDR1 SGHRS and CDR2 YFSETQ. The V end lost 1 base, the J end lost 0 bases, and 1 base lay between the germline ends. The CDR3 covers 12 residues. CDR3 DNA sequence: TGCGCCAGCAGCTTGAACCAAGAGACCCAGTACTTC. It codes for CASSLNQETQYF.

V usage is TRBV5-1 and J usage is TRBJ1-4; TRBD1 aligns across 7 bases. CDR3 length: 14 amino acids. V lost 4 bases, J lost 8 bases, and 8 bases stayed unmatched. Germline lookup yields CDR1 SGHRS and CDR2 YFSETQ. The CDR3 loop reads CASSPTGVAEKLFF. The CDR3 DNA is TGCGCCAGCAGCCCAACAGGGGTGGCGGAAAAACTGTTTTTT.

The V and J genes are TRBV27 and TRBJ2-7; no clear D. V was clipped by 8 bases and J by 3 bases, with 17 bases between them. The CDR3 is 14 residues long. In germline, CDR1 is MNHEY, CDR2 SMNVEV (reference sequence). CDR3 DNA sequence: TGTGCCAGCTCATTGCTCCCTGGGATCTACGAGCAGTACTTC. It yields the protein CASSLLPGIYEQYF.

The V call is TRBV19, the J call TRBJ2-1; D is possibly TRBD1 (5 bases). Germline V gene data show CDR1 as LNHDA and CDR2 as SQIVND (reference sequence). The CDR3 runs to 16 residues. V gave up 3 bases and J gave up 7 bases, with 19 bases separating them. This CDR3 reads CASSIHSQAPQNEQFF. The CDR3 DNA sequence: TGTGCCAGTAGTATCCATTCACAGGCGCCCCAGAATGAGCAGTTCTTC.

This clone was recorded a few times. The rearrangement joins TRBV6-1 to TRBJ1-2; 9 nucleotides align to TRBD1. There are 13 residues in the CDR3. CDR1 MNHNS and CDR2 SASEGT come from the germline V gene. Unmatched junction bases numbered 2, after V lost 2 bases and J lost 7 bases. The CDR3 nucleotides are TGTGCCAGCAGTGAAATGACAGGGGGTGGCTACACCTTC. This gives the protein CASSEMTGGGYTF.

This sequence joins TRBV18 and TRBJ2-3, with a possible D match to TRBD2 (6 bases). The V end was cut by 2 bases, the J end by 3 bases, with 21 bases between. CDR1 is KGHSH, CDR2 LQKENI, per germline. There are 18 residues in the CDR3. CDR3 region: CASSPGGGRGTETDTQYF. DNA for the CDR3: TGTGCCAGCTCACCAGGAGGAGGGCGCGGAACTGAAACAGATACGCAGTATTTT.

DNA of the CDR3: TGTGCCAGCAGTTTGGAGGTACCCAATCAGCCCCAGCATTTT. It codes for CASSLEVPNQPQHF. V usage is TRBV28 and J usage is TRBJ1-5; no clear D gene. V dropped 3 bases and J dropped 3 bases, with 9 bases sitting between them. Germline-derived CDR1 and CDR2 are MDHEN and SYDVKM. CDR3 length: 14 residues.

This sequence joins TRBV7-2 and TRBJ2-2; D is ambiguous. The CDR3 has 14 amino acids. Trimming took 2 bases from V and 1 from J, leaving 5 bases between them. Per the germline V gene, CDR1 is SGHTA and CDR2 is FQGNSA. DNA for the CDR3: TGTGCCAGCAGCTTAACTGGGAACACCGGGGAGCTGTTTTTT. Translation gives CASSLTGNTGELFF.

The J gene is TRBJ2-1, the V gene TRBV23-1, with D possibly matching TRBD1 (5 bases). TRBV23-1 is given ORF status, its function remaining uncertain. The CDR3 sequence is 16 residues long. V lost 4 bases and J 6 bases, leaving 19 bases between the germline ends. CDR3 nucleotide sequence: TGCGCCAGCAGTCCACCCCGGGCAGGGCCCGGCAATGAGCAGTTCTTC. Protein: CASSPPRAGPGNEQFF.

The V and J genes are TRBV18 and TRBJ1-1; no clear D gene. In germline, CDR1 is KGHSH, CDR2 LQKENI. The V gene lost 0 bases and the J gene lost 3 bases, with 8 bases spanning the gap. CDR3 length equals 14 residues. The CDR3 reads CASSPPTIDTEAFF. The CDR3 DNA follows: TGTGCCAGCTCACCACCGACTATCGACACTGAAGCTTTCTTT. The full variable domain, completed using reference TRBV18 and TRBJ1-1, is NAGVMQNPRHLVRRRGQEARLRCSPMKGHSHVYWYRQLPEEGLKFMVYLQKENIIDESGMPKERFSAEFPKEGPSILRIQQVVRGDSAAYFCASSPPTIDTEAFFGQGTRLTVV.

For the CDR3, the DNA is TGTGCCAGCAGGGCCAGGGCTTCTAACTATGGCTACACCTTC. Its protein is CASRARASNYGYTF. The V gene is TRBV27, the J gene TRBJ1-2, with TRBD1 as a possible D gene (5 bases). This CDR3 comprises 14 residues. Germline V gives CDR1 MNHEY, CDR2 SMNVEV (reference sequence). V shed 6 bases and J shed 0 bases, with 11 bases lying between them.

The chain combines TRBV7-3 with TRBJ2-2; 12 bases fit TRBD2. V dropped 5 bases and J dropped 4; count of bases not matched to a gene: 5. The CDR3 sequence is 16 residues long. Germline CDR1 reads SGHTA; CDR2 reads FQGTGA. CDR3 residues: CASSTRTSGTTGELFF. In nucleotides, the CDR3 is TGTGCCAGCAGCACCAGGACTAGCGGGACCACCGGGGAGCTGTTTTTT.

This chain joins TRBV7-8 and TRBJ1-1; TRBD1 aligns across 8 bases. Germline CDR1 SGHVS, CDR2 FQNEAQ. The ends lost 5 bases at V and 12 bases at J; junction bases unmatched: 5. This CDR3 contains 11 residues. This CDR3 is CASSRDRGTFF. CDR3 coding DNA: TGTGCCAGCAGCCGCGACAGGGGAACTTTCTTT.

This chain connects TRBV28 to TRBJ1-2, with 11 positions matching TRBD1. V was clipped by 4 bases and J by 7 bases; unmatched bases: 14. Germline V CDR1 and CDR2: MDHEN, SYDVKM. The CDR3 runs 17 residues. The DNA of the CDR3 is TGTGCCAGCAGTTCGGCCTCCGAGGACAGGGGGCAGGGTGGCTACACCTTC. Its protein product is CASSSASEDRGQGGYTF.

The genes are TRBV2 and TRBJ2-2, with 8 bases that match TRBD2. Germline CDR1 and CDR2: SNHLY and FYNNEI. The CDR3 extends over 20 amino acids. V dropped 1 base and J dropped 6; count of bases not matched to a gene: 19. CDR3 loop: CASSEELSSGFRTKSGELFF. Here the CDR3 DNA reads TGTGCCAGCAGTGAAGAGTTATCTAGCGGGTTCCGTACGAAGTCCGGGGAGCTGTTTTTT.

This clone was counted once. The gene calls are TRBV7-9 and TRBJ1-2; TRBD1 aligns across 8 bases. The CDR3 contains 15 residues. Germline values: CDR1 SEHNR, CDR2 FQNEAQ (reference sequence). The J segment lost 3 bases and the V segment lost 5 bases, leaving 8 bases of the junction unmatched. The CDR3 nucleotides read TGTGCCAGCAGCAACGCAGGGGGCAACGACTATGGCTACACCTTC. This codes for CASSNAGGNDYGYTF. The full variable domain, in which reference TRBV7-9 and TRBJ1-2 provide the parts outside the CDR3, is DTGVSQNPRHKITKRGQNVTFRCDPISEHNRLYWYRQTLGQGPEFLTYFQNEAQLEKSRLLSDRFSAERPKGSFSTLEIQRTEQGDSAMYLCASSNAGGNDYGYTFGSGTRLTVV.